A single sample gave rise to the 26 T cell receptor beta chains below, sequenced in a study of OX40 agonist ivuxolimab in advanced cancers. Clones were sequenced by immunoSEQ multiplex PCR, and TCRdb holds only the in-frame ones, with some missing. The sample carries some 140,000 clones, over 75% recorded once. Sequencing used CD4+ or CD8+ T cells sorted from blood, obtained in a trial of the OX40 agonist ivuxolimab. The receptors shown here come from an adult with an advanced solid tumor such as melanoma, head and neck, liver or kidney cancer.

The chain's CDR3 is CASSSFNGIDRAWLGYTF. The DNA of the CDR3 is TGTGCCAGCAGCTCCTTCAACGGGATAGACCGAGCCTGGCTTGGCTACACCTTC. The chain has TRBV9 and TRBJ1-2; D unclear. Germline V gene lookup returns CDR1 SGDLS and CDR2 YYNGEE. The V end lost 4 bases, the J end lost 7 bases, and 29 bases lay between the germline ends. This CDR3 is built from 18 residues.

CDR3 sequence: CASSLFSGTGGTYTEAFF. CDR3 DNA sequence: TGCGCCAGCAGCTTGTTTTCCGGGACAGGGGGTACGTACACTGAAGCTTTCTTT. V is TRBV5-1 and J is TRBJ1-1; 11 bases are a match to TRBD1. CDR1 and CDR2 from the germline V gene are SGHRS and YFSETQ. The CDR3 is 18 amino acids. V was pared by 1 base and J by 3 bases, with 11 bases of the junction left unmatched. The variable domain in full, completed from reference TRBV5-1 and TRBJ1-1, reads KAGVTQTPRYLIKTRGQQVTLSCSPISGHRSVSWYQQTPGQGLQFLFEYFSETQRNKGNFPGRFSGRQFSNSRSEMNVSTLELGDSALYLCASSLFSGTGGTYTEAFFGQGTRLTVV.

The gene calls are TRBV21-1 and TRBJ2-5; the DNA was not used to check the table's D call, TRBD1. The DNA end is more similar to TRBJ2-7, so the J call may be wrong. TRBV21-1 is a pseudogene segment. There are 13 residues in the CDR3. Written as DNA, the CDR3 is TGTGCCAGCAGATCGGGACAAGCCTACGAGCAGTACTTC. It translates to CASRSGQAYEQYF.

V and J are TRBV5-4 and TRBJ1-1, with 8 bases aligning to TRBD1. This CDR3 is built from 12 residues. Germline assignment: CDR1 SGHNT and CDR2 YYREEE (reference sequence). After removal of 0 bases from V and 13 bases from J, the junction contained 5 bases not matched to a gene. CDR3 residues: CASSLEVTGVFF. CDR3 DNA sequence: TGTGCCAGCAGCTTGGAAGTGACAGGGGTTTTCTTT.

With regard to this clone: One end of the junction varies from germline; a read error may be responsible. The V and J genes are TRBV6-5 and TRBJ1-2; D unresolved. This CDR3 region has 13 residues. Germline-derived CDR1 and CDR2 are MNHEY and SVGAGI. CDR3 nucleotides: TGTGCCAGCAGCCCTACACTTAACCATGGCTACACCTTC. Amino acids: CASSPTLNHGYTF.

The genes are TRBV7-8 and TRBJ2-1, with 10 bases matching TRBD1. V lost 1 base to trimming and J lost 13 bases; unmatched junction nucleotides: 16. This CDR3 spans 17 amino acids. CDR1 is SGHVS and CDR2 is FQNEAQ in the germline V gene. The CDR3 here is CASSLEPRTGGFSVQFF. The CDR3 DNA follows: TGTGCCAGCAGCTTAGAGCCCCGGACAGGGGGTTTTAGCGTACAGTTCTTC.

The chain is built from TRBV19 and TRBJ2-5, with 8 bases lining up with TRBD2. This CDR3 has 14 amino acids. CDR1 LNHDA and CDR2 SQIVND come from the germline V gene (reference sequence). V was pared by 1 base and J by 5 bases, with 3 bases of the junction left unmatched. The DNA for the CDR3 is TGTGCCAGTAGTATAGCGGGAGGGCGGGAGACCCAGTACTTC. Translating gives CASSIAGGRETQYF.

In DNA form, the CDR3 reads TGTGCCAGAAGCTTGGCTAGCGGGAGTCCCTTCAATCGGACCCAGTACTTC. This gives the protein CARSLASGSPFNRTQYF. The chain has TRBV5-3 and TRBJ2-5; TRBD2 agrees at 10 bases. TRBV5-3 is identified as an open reading frame with a role that is uncertain. CDR3 length: 17 amino acids. The V segment lost 0 bases and the J segment 7 bases; nucleotides outside the gene matches: 12.

This clone was detected only once. For the CDR3, the DNA is TGTGCCAGCAGCAAAGTGGGCAGTGAGAAAGAAAGCAATCAGCCCCAGCATTTT. Protein sequence: CASSKVGSEKESNQPQHF. This chain links TRBV21-1 with TRBJ1-5; the table gives TRBD1 as D, unverified against the DNA. TRBV21-1 is tagged as a pseudogene. The CDR3 is 18 amino acids.

The V gene is TRBV4-3, the J gene TRBJ1-2; TRBD1 might be the D (6 bases). The germline gives CDR1 LGHNA, CDR2 YSLEER. The CDR3 sequence is 16 residues long. V shed 1 base and J shed 0 bases, with 12 bases lying between them. The CDR3 DNA is TGCGCCAGCAGCCAAGGATCGCAGGGGACTAACTATGGCTACACCTTC. This sequence encodes CASSQGSQGTNYGYTF.

This clone showed up just once. This rearrangement joins TRBV4-1 to TRBJ1-1; 7 positions match TRBD1. The CDR3 is 15 amino acids. Germline CDR1 is MGHRA and CDR2 is YSYEKL. V trimming: 6 bases; J trimming: 0 bases; junction bases outside the gene matches: 7. CDR3 sequence: CASSLPGQLNTEAFF. For the CDR3, the DNA is TGCGCCAGCAGTCTTCCGGGACAGCTGAACACTGAAGCTTTCTTT.

V and J are TRBV7-9 and TRBJ2-1; TRBD2 matches 10 bases. Germline values: CDR1 SEHNR, CDR2 FQNEAQ (reference sequence). This CDR3 region has 15 residues. Trimming at V came to 5 bases and at J to 8 bases, leaving 9 bases not matched to a gene. CDR3 sequence reads: CASSVQREGGHEQFF. The CDR3 nucleotides are TGTGCCAGCAGCGTCCAGCGGGAGGGTGGCCATGAGCAGTTCTTC.

The V and J genes are TRBV7-2 and TRBJ2-2, with no clear D. Germline values: CDR1 SGHTA, CDR2 FQGNSA. The V gene lost 0 bases and the J gene lost 7 bases, with 6 bases spanning the gap. The CDR3 is 13 amino acids. The CDR3 nucleotides are TGTGCCAGCAGCTTAGCTTGGGGCGGGGAGCTGTTTTTT. Amino acids: CASSLAWGGELFF. The full variable domain, in which reference TRBV7-2 and TRBJ2-2 provide the parts outside the CDR3, is GAGVSQSPSNKVTEKGKDVELRCDPISGHTALYWYRQSLGQGLEFLIYFQGNSAPDKSGLPSDRFSAERTGGSVSTLTIQRTQQEDSAVYLCASSLAWGGELFFGEGSRLTVL.

V gene TRBV28 combines with J gene TRBJ2-2, with TRBD2 identical over 7 bases. Germline CDR1 MDHEN, CDR2 SYDVKM. The ends lost 3 bases at V and 3 bases at J; junction bases unmatched: 10. The CDR3 is 17 residues long. CDR3 protein: CASSLGGSLAYTGELFF. CDR3 DNA sequence: TGTGCCAGCAGTTTGGGCGGGAGTTTGGCATACACCGGGGAGCTGTTTTTT.

This chain joins TRBV28 and TRBJ1-4, with D possibly being TRBD1 (6 bases). Germline loops: CDR1 MDHEN, CDR2 SYDVKM. The CDR3 is made up of 15 amino acids. V lost 5 bases and J lost 8, with 18 bases in between. The CDR3 coding sequence is TGTGCCAGCAGTCTCGGGAGCAGGGGACGCGAAAAACTGTTTTTT. Protein product: CASSLGSRGREKLFF. Using reference TRBV28 and TRBJ1-4 for the parts outside the CDR3, the full variable domain is DVKVTQSSRYLVKRTGEKVFLECVQDMDHENMFWYRQDPGLGLRLIYFSYDVKMKEKGDIPEGYSVSREKKERFSLILESASTNQTSMYLCASSLGSRGREKLFFGSGTQLSVL.

This clone was counted once. The V call is TRBV19, the J call TRBJ1-2, with D possibly TRBD1 on 5 matching bases. Germline values: CDR1 LNHDA, CDR2 SQIVND (reference sequence). With 3 bases removed from V and 4 bases from J, the gap between germline ends came to 12 bases. The CDR3 runs to 14 residues. In DNA, the CDR3 is TGTGCCAGTAGTATCGCCCGGGACGGCTATGGCTACACCTTC. Translated, it gives CASSIARDGYGYTF.

This chain connects TRBV6-5 to TRBJ2-7; weak D call: TRBD1 (5 bases). Trimming shortened V by 6 bases and J by 4 bases, and 13 bases separated the two germline ends. The CDR3 covers 13 residues. The V gene's germline CDR1 is MNHEY and CDR2 SVGAGI. The CDR3 protein is CASSNPTEYEQYF. DNA of the CDR3: TGTGCCAGCAGCAATCCGACAGAGTACGAGCAGTACTTC.

The V gene is TRBV29-1, the J gene TRBJ2-5; D not resolved. This CDR3 comprises 12 residues. The V end was cut by 2 bases, the J end by 5 bases, with 9 bases between. Per germline, CDR1 SQVTM and CDR2 ANQGSEA. The CDR3 is CSVERVGETQYF. The CDR3 DNA is TGCAGCGTTGAAAGGGTCGGGGAGACCCAGTACTTC.

The J gene is TRBJ2-3, the V gene TRBV9, with 13 positions matching TRBD2. Germline V gene lookup returns CDR1 SGDLS and CDR2 YYNGEE. The CDR3 has 18 amino acids. The V gene end was trimmed by 3 bases and the J gene end by 5 bases; junction bases not matched to a gene: 12. This chain's CDR3 is CASSADTSGRARVDTQYF. In DNA form, the CDR3 reads TGTGCCAGCAGCGCAGACACTAGCGGGAGGGCAAGAGTAGATACGCAGTATTTT. The full variable domain, with the rest looked up from reference TRBV9 and TRBJ2-3, is DSGVTQTPKHLITATGQRVTLRCSPRSGDLSVYWYQQSLDQGLQFLIQYYNGEERAKGNILERFSAQQFPDLHSELNLSSLELGDSALYFCASSADTSGRARVDTQYFGPGTRLTVL.

CDR3 sequence: CASSLSGQYGYTF. The CDR3 nucleotides read TGTGCCAGCAGCTTGAGCGGACAGTATGGCTACACCTTC. The rearrangement links TRBV5-8 to TRBJ1-2; perhaps TRBD1 as D (6 bases). Per germline, CDR1 SGHTS and CDR2 YDEGEE. The CDR3 consists of 13 residues. V shed 1 base and J shed 5 bases, with 9 bases lying between them.

The chain combines TRBV9 with TRBJ2-3; D remains ambiguous. Trimming shortened V by 3 bases and J by 4 bases, and 6 bases separated the two germline ends. CDR1 SGDLS and CDR2 YYNGEE come from the germline V gene. The CDR3 length is 12 residues. The CDR3 DNA reads TGTGCCAGCAGCGCTTATCCAGATACGCAGTATTTT. Translating gives CASSAYPDTQYF.

This clone showed up just once. V gene TRBV9 combines with J gene TRBJ2-1; possibly TRBD2 for D (6 bases). The CDR3 totals 15 residues. V was clipped by 4 bases and J by 4 bases, with 15 bases between them. The germline V gene encodes CDR1 SGDLS and CDR2 YYNGEE. The CDR3 nucleotides read TGTGCCAGCAGCCCGCGACTAGATGTTTACAATGAGCAGTTCTTC. Encoded protein: CASSPRLDVYNEQFF.

The V call is TRBV19, the J call TRBJ1-2; the D gene is possibly TRBD1 (6 bases). The CDR3 loop spans 15 amino acids. Trimming left V 4 bases short and J 1 base short, with 13 bases between. The germline CDR1 and CDR2 sequences are LNHDA and SQIVND (reference sequence). This CDR3 reads CASSKDSHFNYGYTF. The CDR3 region has the DNA TGTGCCAGTAGTAAGGACAGCCACTTTAACTATGGCTACACCTTC. Full variable domain (missing parts from reference TRBV19 and TRBJ1-2): DGGITQSPKYLFRKEGQNVTLSCEQNLNHDAMYWYRQDPGQGLRLIYYSQIVNDFQKGDIAEGYSVSREKKESFPLTVTSAQKNPTAFYLCASSKDSHFNYGYTFGSGTRLTVV.

This chain links TRBV28 with TRBJ1-4; D is perhaps TRBD1 (6 bases). The V end lost 5 bases, the J end lost 8 bases, and 15 bases lay between the germline ends. The CDR3 loop spans 14 amino acids. Germline-derived CDR1 and CDR2 are MDHEN and SYDVKM. CDR3 in DNA: TGTGCCAGCAGTACCACAGGGAAGGACGAAAAACTGTTTTTT. It translates to CASSTTGKDEKLFF.

The rearrangement uses TRBV5-1 and TRBJ1-2; D gene unclear. Looked up from germline, CDR1 is SGHRS and CDR2 is YFSETQ. The CDR3 totals 13 residues. The V and J ends lost 2 bases and 4 bases respectively, with 9 bases between them. CDR3 region: CASSFGEIYGYTF. CDR3 sequence (DNA): TGCGCCAGCAGCTTCGGGGAGATCTATGGCTACACCTTC.

This clone was counted a few times. This chain joins TRBV5-1 and TRBJ2-2; D is ambiguous. The CDR3 length is 14 residues. CDR1 is SGHRS, CDR2 YFSETQ, per germline. Trimming shortened V by 4 bases and J by 1 base, and 8 bases separated the two germline ends. CDR3 sequence: CASSLEVNTGELFF. As DNA, the CDR3 is TGCGCCAGCAGCCTGGAAGTGAACACCGGGGAGCTGTTTTTT.